The 3 T cell receptor beta chains given below trace back to one sample, sequenced in a study of metastatic and nonmetastatic thyroid tumors. Thyroid surgery had not been preceded by any treatment in any patient. MiXCR reprocessed the PCR reads for TCRdb. The table includes about 11,000 clones, 12% detected once. The material sequenced was blood. These receptors were collected from a female donor with papillary thyroid cancer or a benign thyroid nodule (not recorded which). Some clones in this sample may be carry-over from other donors' samples.

The CDR3 bases are TGTGCCAGCACCCGGACCCAGTATTTT. This gives the protein CASTRTQYF. V and J are TRBV6-1 and TRBJ2-3; no clear D gene. V lost 7 bases and J lost 12, with 8 bases in between. Germline V gives CDR1 MNHNS, CDR2 SASEGT. The CDR3 has 9 amino acids.

By its share, this clone is medium-sized. The chain employs TRBV11-2 and TRBJ1-2; D is uncertain. The CDR3 runs to 12 residues. The V end was cut by 5 bases, the J end by 4 bases, with 8 bases between. CDR1 SGHAT and CDR2 FQNNGV come from the germline V gene. The CDR3 reads CASSPTRYGYTF. CDR3 coding DNA: TGTGCCAGCAGCCCCACTCGCTATGGCTACACCTTC.

This clone was detected ten times or more. The rearrangement joins TRBV5-1 to TRBJ1-1; 8 nucleotides line up with TRBD1. The CDR3 is 14 residues long. Germline CDR1 and CDR2: SGHRS and YFSETQ. The ends lost 4 bases at V and 1 base at J; junction bases unmatched: 3. The CDR3 DNA follows: TGCGCCAGCAGCGAGGGGACAGGGAACACTGAAGCTTTCTTT. It yields the protein CASSEGTGNTEAFF.